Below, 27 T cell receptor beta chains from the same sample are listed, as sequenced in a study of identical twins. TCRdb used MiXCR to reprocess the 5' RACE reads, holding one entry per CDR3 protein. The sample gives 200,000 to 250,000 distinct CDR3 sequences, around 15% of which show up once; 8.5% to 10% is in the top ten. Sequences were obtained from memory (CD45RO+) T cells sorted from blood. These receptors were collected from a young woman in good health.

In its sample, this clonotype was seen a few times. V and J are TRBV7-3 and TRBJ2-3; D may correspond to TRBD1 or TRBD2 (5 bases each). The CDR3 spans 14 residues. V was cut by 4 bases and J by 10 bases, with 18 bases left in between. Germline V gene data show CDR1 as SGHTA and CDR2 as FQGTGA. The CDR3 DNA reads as TGTGCCAGCAGCTCTCCCTCCGGGGCCCGCGCGCAGTATTTT. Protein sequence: CASSSPSGARAQYF.

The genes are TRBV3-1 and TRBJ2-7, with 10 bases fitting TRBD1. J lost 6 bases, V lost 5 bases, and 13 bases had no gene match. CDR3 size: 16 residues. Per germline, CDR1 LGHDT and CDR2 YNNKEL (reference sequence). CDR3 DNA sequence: TGTGCCAGCAGCTCTGGACAGGGGGGACCTAGAGCCGAGCAGTACTTC. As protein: CASSSGQGGPRAEQYF.

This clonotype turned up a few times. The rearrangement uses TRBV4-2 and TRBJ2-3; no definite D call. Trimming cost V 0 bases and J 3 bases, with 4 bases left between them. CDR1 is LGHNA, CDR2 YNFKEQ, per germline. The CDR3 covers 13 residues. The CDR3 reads CASSQDRTDTQYF. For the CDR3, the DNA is TGTGCCAGCAGCCAAGATAGGACAGATACGCAGTATTTT.

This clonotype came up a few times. This chain's CDR3 is CSAMTGASETQYF. In DNA form, the CDR3 reads TGCAGTGCGATGACCGGGGCATCAGAGACCCAGTACTTC. This chain uses TRBV20-1 with TRBJ2-5, with D perhaps being TRBD1 or TRBD2 (5 bases each). This CDR3 is built from 13 residues. Trimming took off 6 bases at V and 4 bases at J, with 15 bases between the two ends. Germline V gives CDR1 DFQATT, CDR2 SNEGSKA (reference sequence).

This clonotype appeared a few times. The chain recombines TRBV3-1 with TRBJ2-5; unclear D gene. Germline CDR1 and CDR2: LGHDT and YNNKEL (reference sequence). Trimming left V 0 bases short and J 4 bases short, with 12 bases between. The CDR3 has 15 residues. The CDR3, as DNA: TGTGCCAGCAGCCAAGAAGGCAGGTCCGCAGAGACCCAGTACTTC. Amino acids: CASSQEGRSAETQYF.

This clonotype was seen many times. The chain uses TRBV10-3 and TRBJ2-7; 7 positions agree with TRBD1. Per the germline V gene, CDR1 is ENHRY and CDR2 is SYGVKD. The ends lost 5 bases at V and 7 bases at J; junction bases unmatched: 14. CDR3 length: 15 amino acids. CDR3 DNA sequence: TGTGCCATCAGTCCCGACAGGGTCGGGGTAGGGGAGCAGTACTTC. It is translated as CAISPDRVGVGEQYF.

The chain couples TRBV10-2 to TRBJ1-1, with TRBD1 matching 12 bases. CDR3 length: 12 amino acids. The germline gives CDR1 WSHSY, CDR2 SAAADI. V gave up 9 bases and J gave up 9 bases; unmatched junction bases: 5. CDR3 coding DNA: TGCGCCAGTCGGCGGGACAGGGGGCAAGCTTTCTTT. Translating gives CASRRDRGQAFF.

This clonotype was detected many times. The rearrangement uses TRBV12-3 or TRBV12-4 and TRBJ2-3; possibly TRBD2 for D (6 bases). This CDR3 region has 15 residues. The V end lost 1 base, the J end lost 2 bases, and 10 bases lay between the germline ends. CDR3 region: CASSLEGLYTDTQYF. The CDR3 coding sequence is TGTGCCAGCAGTTTAGAGGGACTTTACACAGATACGCAGTATTTT.

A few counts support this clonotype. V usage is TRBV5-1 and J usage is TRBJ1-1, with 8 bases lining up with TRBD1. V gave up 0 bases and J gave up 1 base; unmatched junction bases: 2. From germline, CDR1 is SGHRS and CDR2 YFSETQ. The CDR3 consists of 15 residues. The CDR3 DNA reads TGCGCCAGCAGCTTGGGAGGGACAGGGAACACTGAAGCTTTCTTT. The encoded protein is CASSLGGTGNTEAFF.

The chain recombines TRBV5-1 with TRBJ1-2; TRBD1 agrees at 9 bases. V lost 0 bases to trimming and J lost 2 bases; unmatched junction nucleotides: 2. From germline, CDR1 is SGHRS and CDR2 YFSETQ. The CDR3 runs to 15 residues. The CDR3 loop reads CASSLGQGENYGYTF. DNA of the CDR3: TGCGCCAGCAGCTTGGGACAGGGGGAAAACTATGGCTACACCTTC.

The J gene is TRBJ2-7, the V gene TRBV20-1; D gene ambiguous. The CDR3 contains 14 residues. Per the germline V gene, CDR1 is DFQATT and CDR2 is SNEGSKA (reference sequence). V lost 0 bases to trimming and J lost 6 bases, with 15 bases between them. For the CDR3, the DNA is TGCAGTGCTAGAGACCCGAGGAATCTGTTCGAGCAGTACTTC. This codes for CSARDPRNLFEQYF.

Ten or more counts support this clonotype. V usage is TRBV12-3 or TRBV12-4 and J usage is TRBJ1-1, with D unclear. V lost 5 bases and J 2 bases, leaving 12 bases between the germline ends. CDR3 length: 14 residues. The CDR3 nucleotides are TGTGCCAGCAGTAACCCAGAGGTAAACACTGAAGCTTTCTTT. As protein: CASSNPEVNTEAFF.

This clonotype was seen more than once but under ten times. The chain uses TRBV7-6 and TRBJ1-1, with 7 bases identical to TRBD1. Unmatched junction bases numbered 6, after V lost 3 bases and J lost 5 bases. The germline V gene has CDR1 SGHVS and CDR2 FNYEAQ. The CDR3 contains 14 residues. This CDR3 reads CASSFSGGRTEAFF. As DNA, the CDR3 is TGTGCCAGCAGCTTTTCAGGGGGGAGGACTGAAGCTTTCTTT.

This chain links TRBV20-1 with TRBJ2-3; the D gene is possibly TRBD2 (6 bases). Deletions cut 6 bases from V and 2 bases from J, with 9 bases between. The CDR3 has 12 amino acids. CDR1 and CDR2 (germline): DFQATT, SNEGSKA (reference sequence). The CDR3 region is CSAGGTTDTQYF. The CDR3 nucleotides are TGCAGTGCCGGGGGTACCACAGATACGCAGTATTTT.

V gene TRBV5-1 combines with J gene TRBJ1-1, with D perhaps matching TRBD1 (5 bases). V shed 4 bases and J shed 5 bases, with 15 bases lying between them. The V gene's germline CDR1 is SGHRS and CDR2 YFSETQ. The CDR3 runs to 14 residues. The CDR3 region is CASSVAGTATEAFF. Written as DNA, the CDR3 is TGCGCCAGCAGCGTGGCCGGGACTGCGACTGAAGCTTTCTTT.

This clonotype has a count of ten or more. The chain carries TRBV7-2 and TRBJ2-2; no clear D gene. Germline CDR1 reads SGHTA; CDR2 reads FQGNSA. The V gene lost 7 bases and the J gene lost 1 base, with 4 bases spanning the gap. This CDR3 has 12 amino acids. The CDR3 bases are TGTGCCAGCACTCTGAACACCGGGGAGCTGTTTTTT. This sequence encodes CASTLNTGELFF.

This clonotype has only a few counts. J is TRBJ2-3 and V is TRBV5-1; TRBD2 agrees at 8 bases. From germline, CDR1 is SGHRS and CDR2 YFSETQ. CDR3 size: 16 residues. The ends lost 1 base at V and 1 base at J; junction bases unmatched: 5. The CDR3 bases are TGCGCCAGCAGCTTGAGAGGCGGGGGGCGCACAGATACGCAGTATTTT. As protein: CASSLRGGGRTDTQYF. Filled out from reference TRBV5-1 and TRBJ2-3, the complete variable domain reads KAGVTQTPRYLIKTRGQQVTLSCSPISGHRSVSWYQQTPGQGLQFLFEYFSETQRNKGNFPGRFSGRQFSNSRSEMNVSTLELGDSALYLCASSLRGGGRTDTQYFGPGTRLTVL.

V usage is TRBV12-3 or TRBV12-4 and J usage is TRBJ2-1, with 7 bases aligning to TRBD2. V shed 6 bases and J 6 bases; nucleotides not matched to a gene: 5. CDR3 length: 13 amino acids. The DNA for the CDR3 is TGTGCCAGCAGACTAGCGTTCTTCAATGAGCAGTTCTTC. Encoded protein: CASRLAFFNEQFF.

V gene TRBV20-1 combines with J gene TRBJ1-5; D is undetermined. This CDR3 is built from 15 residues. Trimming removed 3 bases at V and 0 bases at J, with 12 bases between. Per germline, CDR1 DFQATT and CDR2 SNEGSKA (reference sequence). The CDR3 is CSASIGSHSNQPQHF. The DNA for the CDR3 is TGCAGTGCTAGTATAGGCAGTCATAGCAATCAGCCCCAGCATTTT.

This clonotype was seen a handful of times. In DNA form, the CDR3 reads TGTGCCAGCAGCTTTACTAGCGGGAGTGCGTATACCGGGGAGCTGTTTTTT. Amino acid sequence: CASSFTSGSAYTGELFF. This chain connects TRBV11-3 to TRBJ2-2, with 11 bases aligning to TRBD2. CDR3 size: 17 residues. Germline values: CDR1 SGHNT, CDR2 YENEEA. The V and J ends lost 3 bases and 5 bases, in that order; junction bases with no gene match: 8.

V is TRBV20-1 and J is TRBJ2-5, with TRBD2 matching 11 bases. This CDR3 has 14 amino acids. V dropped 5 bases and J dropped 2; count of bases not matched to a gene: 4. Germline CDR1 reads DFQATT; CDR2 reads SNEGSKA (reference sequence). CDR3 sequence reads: CSALSGRGQETQYF. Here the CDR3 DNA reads TGCAGTGCTCTTAGCGGGAGGGGACAAGAGACCCAGTACTTC.

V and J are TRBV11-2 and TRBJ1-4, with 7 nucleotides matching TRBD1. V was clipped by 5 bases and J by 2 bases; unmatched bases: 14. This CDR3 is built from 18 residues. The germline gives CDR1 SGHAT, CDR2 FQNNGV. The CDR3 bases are TGTGCCAGCAGCCCGTCAGGGGGGGGTTCTGCGACTAATGAAAAACTGTTTTTT. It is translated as CASSPSGGGSATNEKLFF.

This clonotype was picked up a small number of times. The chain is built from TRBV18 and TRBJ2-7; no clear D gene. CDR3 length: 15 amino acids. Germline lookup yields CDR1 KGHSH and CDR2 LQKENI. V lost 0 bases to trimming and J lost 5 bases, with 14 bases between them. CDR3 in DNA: TGTGCCAGCTCACCACCGAGCCCGCGGTCCCACGAGCAGTACTTC. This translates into CASSPPSPRSHEQYF.

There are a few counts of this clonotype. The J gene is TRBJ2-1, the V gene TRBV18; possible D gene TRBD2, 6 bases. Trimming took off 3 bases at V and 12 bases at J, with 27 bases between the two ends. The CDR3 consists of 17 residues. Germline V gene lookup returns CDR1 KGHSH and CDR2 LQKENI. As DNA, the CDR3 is TGTGCCAGCTCACCTGGTATCGGGACTTTCTCGTTCAACGGGCAGTTCTTC. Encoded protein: CASSPGIGTFSFNGQFF.

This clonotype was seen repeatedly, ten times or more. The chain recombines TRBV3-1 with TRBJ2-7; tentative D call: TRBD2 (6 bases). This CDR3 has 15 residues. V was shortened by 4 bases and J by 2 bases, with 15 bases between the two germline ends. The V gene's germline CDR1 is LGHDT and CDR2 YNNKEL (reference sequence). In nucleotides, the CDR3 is TGTGCCAGCAGCCGGGAGGCTATGGGGACCTACGAGCAGTACTTC. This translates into CASSREAMGTYEQYF.

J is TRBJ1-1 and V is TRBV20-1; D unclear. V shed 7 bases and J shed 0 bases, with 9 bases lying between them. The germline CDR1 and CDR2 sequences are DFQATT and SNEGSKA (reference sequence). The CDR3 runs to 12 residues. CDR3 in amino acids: CSVFPLNTEAFF. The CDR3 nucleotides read TGCAGTGTGTTCCCCCTGAACACTGAAGCTTTCTTT.

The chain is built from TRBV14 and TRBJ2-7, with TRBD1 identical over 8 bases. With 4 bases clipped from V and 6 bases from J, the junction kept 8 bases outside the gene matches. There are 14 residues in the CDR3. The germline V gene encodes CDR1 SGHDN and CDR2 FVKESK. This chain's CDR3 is CASSLGQGFSEQYF. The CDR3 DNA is TGTGCCAGCAGCCTAGGACAGGGATTTTCCGAGCAGTACTTC.